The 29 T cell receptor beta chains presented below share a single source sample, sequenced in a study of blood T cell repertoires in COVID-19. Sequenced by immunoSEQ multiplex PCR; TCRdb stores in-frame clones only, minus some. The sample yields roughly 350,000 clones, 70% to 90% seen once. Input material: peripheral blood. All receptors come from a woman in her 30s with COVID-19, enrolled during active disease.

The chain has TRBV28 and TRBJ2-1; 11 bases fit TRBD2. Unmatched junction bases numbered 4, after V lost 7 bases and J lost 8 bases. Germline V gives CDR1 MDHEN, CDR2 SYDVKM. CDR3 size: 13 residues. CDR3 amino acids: CASTIAGGDEQFF. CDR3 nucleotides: TGTGCCAGCACCATAGCGGGAGGGGATGAGCAGTTCTTC.

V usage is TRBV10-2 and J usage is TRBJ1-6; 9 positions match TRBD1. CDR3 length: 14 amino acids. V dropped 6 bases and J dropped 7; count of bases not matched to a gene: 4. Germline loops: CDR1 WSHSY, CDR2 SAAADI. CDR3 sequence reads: CASRGTGMNSPLHF. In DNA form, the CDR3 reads TGCGCCAGCAGAGGGACAGGGATGAATTCACCCCTCCACTTT.

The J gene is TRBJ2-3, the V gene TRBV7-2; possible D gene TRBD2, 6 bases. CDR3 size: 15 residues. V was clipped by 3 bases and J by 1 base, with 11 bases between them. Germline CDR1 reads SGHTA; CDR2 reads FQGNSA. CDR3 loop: CASSLDSGRTDTQYF. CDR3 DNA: TGTGCCAGCAGCTTGGATAGCGGACGCACAGATACGCAGTATTTT. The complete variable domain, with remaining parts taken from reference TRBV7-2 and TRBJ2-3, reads GAGVSQSPSNKVTEKGKDVELRCDPISGHTALYWYRQSLGQGLEFLIYFQGNSAPDKSGLPSDRFSAERTGGSVSTLTIQRTQQEDSAVYLCASSLDSGRTDTQYFGPGTRLTVL.

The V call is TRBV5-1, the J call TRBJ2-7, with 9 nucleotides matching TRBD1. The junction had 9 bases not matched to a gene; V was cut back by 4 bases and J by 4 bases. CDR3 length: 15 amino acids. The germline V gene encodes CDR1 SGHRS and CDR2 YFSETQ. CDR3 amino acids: CASSPSPGTGYEQYF. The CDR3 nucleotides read TGCGCCAGCAGCCCGAGTCCCGGGACAGGGTACGAGCAGTACTTC.

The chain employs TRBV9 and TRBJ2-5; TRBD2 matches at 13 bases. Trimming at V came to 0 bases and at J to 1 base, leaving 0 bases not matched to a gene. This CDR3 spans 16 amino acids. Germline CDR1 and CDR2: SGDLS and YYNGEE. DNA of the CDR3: TGTGCCAGCAGCGTAGGGACTAGCGGGAGCCAAGAGACCCAGTACTTC. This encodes CASSVGTSGSQETQYF.

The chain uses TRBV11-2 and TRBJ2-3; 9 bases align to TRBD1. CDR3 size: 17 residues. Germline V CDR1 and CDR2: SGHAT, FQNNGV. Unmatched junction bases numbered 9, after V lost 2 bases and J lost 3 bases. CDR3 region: CASSLTGGKKTTDTQYF. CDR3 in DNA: TGTGCCAGCAGCTTAACAGGGGGCAAAAAGACAACAGATACGCAGTATTTT.

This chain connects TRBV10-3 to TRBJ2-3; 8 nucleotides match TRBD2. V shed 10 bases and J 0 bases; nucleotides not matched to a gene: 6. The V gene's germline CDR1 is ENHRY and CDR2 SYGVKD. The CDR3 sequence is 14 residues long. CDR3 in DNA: TGTGCCACTGGTCCTAGCGGGAGCACAGATACGCAGTATTTT. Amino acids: CATGPSGSTDTQYF.

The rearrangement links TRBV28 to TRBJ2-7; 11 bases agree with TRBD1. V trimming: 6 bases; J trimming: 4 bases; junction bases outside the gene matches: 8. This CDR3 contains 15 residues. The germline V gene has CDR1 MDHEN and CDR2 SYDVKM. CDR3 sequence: CASRVQDRGPYEQYF. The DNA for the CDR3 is TGTGCCAGCAGAGTTCAGGACAGGGGGCCTTACGAGCAGTACTTC.

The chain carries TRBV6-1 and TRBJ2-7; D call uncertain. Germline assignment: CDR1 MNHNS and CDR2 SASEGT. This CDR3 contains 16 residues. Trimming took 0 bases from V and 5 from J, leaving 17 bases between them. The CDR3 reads CASSEAILFRWDEQYF. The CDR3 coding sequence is TGTGCCAGCAGTGAAGCGATCCTGTTCAGGTGGGACGAGCAGTACTTC.

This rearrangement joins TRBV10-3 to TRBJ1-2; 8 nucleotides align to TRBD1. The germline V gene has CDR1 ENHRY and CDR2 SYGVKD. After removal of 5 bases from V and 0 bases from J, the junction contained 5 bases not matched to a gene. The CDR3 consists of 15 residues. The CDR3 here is CAISTGQGANYGYTF. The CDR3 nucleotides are TGTGCCATCAGTACTGGACAGGGAGCTAACTATGGCTACACCTTC.

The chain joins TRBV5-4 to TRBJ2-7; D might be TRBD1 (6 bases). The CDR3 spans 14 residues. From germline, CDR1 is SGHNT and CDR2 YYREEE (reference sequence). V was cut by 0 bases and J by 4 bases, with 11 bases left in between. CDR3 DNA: TGTGCCAGCAGCTTGGGCGACAGGCCGTACGAGCAGTACTTC. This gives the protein CASSLGDRPYEQYF.

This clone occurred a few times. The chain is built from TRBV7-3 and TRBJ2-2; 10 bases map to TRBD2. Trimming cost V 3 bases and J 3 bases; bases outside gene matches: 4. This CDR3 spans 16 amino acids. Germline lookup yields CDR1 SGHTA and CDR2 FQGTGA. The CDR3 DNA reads TGTGCCAGCAGCTTCGCCGGGACTAGCGACACCGGGGAGCTGTTTTTT. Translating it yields CASSFAGTSDTGELFF.

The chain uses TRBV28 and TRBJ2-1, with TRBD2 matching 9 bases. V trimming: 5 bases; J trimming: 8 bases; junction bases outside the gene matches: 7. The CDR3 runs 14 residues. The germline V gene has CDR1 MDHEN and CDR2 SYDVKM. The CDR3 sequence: CASSRSGLAHEQFF. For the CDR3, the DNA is TGTGCCAGCAGTCGGTCGGGACTAGCTCATGAGCAGTTCTTC.

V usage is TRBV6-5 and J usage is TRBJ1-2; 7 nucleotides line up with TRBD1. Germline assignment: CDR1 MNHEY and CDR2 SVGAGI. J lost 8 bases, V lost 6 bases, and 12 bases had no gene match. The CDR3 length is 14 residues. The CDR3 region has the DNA TGTGCCAGCAGAACCACGACAGGGTTTTACGGCTACACCTTC. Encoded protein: CASRTTTGFYGYTF.

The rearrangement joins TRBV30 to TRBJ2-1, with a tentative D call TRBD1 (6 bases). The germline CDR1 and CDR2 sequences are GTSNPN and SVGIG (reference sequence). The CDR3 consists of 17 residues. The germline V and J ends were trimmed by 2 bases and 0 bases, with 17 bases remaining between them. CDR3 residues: CAWSTVRGLSSYNEQFF. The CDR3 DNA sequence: TGTGCCTGGAGTACCGTCAGGGGCCTGAGCTCCTACAATGAGCAGTTCTTC.

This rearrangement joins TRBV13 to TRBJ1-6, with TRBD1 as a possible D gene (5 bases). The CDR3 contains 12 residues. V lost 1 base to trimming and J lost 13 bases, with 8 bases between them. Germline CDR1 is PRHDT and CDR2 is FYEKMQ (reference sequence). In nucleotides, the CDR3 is TGTGCCAGCAGCTTAGTAGGGGATCCCCTCCACTTT. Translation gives CASSLVGDPLHF.

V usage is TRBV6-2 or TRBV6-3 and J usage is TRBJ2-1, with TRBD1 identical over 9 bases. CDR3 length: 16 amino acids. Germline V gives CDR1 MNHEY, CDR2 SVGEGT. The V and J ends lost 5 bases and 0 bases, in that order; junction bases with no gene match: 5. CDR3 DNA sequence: TGTGCCAGCAGTACGACAGGGGGACTCTCCTACAATGAGCAGTTCTTC. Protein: CASSTTGGLSYNEQFF.

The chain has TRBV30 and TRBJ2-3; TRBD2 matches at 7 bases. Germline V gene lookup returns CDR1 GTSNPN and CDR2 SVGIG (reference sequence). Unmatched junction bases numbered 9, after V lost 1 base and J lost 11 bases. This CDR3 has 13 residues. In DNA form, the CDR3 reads TGTGCCTGGAGTGGCTCTGGCGGGGGTGGGCAGTATTTT. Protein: CAWSGSGGGGQYF.

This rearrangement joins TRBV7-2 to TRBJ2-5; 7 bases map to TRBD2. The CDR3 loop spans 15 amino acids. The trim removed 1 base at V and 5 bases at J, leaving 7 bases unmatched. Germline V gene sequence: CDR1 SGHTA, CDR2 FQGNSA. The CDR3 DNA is TGTGCCAGCAGCTTAGGTCCCGGGAGGAGTGAGACCCAGTACTTC. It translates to CASSLGPGRSETQYF.

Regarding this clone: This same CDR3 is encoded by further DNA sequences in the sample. The chain's CDR3 is CASSLAGTGGGYTF. DNA for the CDR3: TGCGCCAGCAGCTTGGCCGGGACAGGGGGCGGCTACACCTTC. The chain joins TRBV5-1 to TRBJ1-2; 12 bases line up with TRBD1. Germline V CDR1 and CDR2: SGHRS, YFSETQ. V dropped 0 bases and J dropped 8; count of bases not matched to a gene: 2. The CDR3 runs to 14 residues.

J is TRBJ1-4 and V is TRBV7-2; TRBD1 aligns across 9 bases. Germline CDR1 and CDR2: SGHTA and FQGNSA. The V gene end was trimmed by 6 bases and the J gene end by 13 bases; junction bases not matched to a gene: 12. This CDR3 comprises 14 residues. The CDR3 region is CASRAAGQGQVLFF. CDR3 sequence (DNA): TGTGCCAGCAGGGCCGCGGGACAGGGCCAGGTACTGTTTTTT. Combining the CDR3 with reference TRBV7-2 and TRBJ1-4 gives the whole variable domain GAGVSQSPSNKVTEKGKDVELRCDPISGHTALYWYRQSLGQGLEFLIYFQGNSAPDKSGLPSDRFSAERTGGSVSTLTIQRTQQEDSAVYLCASRAAGQGQVLFFGSGTQLSVL.

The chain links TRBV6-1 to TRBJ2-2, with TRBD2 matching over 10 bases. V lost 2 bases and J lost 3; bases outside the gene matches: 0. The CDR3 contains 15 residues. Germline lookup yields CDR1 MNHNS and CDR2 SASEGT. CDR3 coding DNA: TGTGCCAGCAGTGAACTAGCGGGAGACACCGGGGAGCTGTTTTTT. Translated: CASSELAGDTGELFF.

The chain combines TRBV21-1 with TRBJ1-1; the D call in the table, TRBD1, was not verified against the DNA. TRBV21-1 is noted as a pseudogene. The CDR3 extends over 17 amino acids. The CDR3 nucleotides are TGTGCCAGCAGCAATCGGATCCGGGACAGGGAAGGAACTGAAGCTTTCTTT. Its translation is CASSNRIRDREGTEAFF.

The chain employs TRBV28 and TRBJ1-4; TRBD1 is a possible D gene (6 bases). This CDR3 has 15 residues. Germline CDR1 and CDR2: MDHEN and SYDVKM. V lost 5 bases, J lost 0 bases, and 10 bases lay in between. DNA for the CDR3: TGTGCCAGCAGTCTCCGGACAGCAACTAATGAAAAACTGTTTTTT. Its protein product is CASSLRTATNEKLFF.

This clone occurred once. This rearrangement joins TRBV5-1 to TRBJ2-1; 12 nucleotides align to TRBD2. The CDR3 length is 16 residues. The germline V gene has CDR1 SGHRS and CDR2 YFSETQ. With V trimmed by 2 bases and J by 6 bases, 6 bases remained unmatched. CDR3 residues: CASSFLAGGHGNEQFF. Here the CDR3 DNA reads TGCGCCAGCAGCTTCCTAGCGGGAGGGCACGGCAATGAGCAGTTCTTC.

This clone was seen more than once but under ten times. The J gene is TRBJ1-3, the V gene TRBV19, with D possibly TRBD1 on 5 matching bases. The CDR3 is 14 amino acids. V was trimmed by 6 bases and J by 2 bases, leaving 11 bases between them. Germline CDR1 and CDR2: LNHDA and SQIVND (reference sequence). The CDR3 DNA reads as TGTGCCAGTAGCCCGCCGGGGGCTGGAAACACCATATATTTT. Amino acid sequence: CASSPPGAGNTIYF.

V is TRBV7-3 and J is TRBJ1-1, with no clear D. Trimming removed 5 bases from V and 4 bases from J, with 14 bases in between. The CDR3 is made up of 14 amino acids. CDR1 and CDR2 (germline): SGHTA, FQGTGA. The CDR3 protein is CASSPAGRITEAFF. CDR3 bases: TGTGCCAGCAGCCCAGCCGGGAGGATCACTGAAGCTTTCTTT.

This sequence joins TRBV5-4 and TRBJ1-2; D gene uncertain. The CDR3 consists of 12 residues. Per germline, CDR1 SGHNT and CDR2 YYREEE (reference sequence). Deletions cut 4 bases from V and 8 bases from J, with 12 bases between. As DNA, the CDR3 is TGTGCCAGCAGCCCCTCCAACAGAGGCTACACCTTC. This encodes CASSPSNRGYTF.

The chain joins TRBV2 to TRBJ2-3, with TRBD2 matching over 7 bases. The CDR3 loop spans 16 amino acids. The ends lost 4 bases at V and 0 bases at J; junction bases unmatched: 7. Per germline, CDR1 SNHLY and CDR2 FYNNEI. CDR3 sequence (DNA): TGTGCCAGCAGTGCCCCCGGGGGGACTAGCACAGATACGCAGTATTTT. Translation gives CASSAPGGTSTDTQYF.